A single sample is the source of the 13 T cell receptor beta chains below, sequenced in a study of glioma-infiltrating T cells. TCR alpha and beta CDR3 regions were amplified from RNA using iRepertoire nested multiplex PCR. TCRdb recomputed calls from the multiplex PCR reads with MiXCR, one row per CDR3 protein. The table lists more than 350,000 distinct CDR3 sequences, roughly two fifths of them singletons. Sequenced input: glioma tissue, nonneoplastic brain tissue, or PBMCs (not recorded which). Receptor source: a human donor with low-grade glioma or glioblastoma, undergoing nonglioma brain surgery, or in good health (not recorded which).

This clonotype was found a few times. The V gene is TRBV2, the J gene TRBJ2-1, with 8 bases aligning to TRBD1. The CDR3 totals 13 residues. Germline assignment: CDR1 SNHLY and CDR2 FYNNEI. V lost 4 bases, J lost 7 bases, and 3 bases stayed unmatched. The CDR3 region is CASSARQGNEQFF. As DNA, the CDR3 is TGTGCCAGCAGTGCCCGACAGGGGAATGAGCAGTTCTTC.

This clonotype was recorded at least ten times. The chain combines TRBV6-2 or TRBV6-3 with TRBJ2-1, with D possibly TRBD2 on 6 matching bases. V lost 4 bases, J lost 1 base, and 17 bases lay in between. Looked up from germline, CDR1 is MNHEY and CDR2 is SVGEGT. CDR3 length: 17 residues. CDR3 sequence (DNA): TGTGCCAGCAGTTCGATCCGGCTAGCGAAATCCTACAATGAGCAGTTCTTC. Its translation is CASSSIRLAKSYNEQFF.

This clonotype was recorded at least ten times. V is TRBV20-1 and J is TRBJ2-1, with 8 bases fitting TRBD2. The CDR3 sequence is 14 residues long. V dropped 3 bases and J dropped 2; count of bases not matched to a gene: 3. CDR1 is DFQATT, CDR2 SNEGSKA, per germline (reference sequence). CDR3 region: CSASRAGAYNEQFF. CDR3 DNA sequence: TGCAGTGCTAGTAGAGCGGGAGCCTACAATGAGCAGTTCTTC.

V and J are TRBV7-2 and TRBJ2-5; a possible D gene is TRBD1 (6 bases). The germline gives CDR1 SGHTA, CDR2 FQGNSA. Trimming shortened V by 1 base and J by 1 base, and 10 bases separated the two germline ends. This CDR3 region has 15 residues. This CDR3 is CASSLVGAPQETQYF. The CDR3 region has the DNA TGTGCCAGCAGCTTAGTGGGGGCGCCCCAAGAGACCCAGTACTTC.

The V call is TRBV6-1, the J call TRBJ2-7; D call uncertain. This CDR3 has 13 residues. Trimming left V 0 bases short and J 3 bases short, with 6 bases between. Germline assignment: CDR1 MNHNS and CDR2 SASEGT. CDR3 nucleotide sequence: TGTGCCAGCAGTGAAGCTGACCTCTACGAGCAGTACTTC. Protein sequence: CASSEADLYEQYF.

The CDR3: CASARDVILNTEAFF. The CDR3 DNA reads TGTGCCAGTGCCCGGGACGTGATACTGAACACTGAAGCTTTCTTT. This rearrangement joins TRBV19 to TRBJ1-1, with a possible D match to TRBD1 (5 bases). Germline assignment: CDR1 LNHDA and CDR2 SQIVND (reference sequence). Trimming removed 8 bases from V and 0 bases from J, with 16 bases in between. The CDR3 sequence is 15 residues long.

The sample holds many counts of this clonotype. The gene calls are TRBV7-9 and TRBJ2-3; D might be TRBD1 or TRBD2, each matching 7 bases. Trimming removed 3 bases from V and 2 bases from J, with 12 bases in between. The V gene's germline CDR1 is SEHNR and CDR2 FQNEAQ (reference sequence). This CDR3 has 15 amino acids. The DNA for the CDR3 is TGTGCCAGCAGCTTCGGGGGGACAGTCACAGATACGCAGTATTTT. This sequence encodes CASSFGGTVTDTQYF.

Regarding this clonotype: This clone may be a read error of a much larger clone one base away. V usage is TRBV28 and J usage is TRBJ2-3, with D maybe TRBD2 (6 bases). This CDR3 comprises 14 residues. The V gene lost 8 bases and the J gene lost 2 bases, with 14 bases spanning the gap. In germline, CDR1 is MDHEN, CDR2 SYDVKM. CDR3 amino acids: CASGARETTDTQYF. The CDR3, as DNA: TGTGCCAGCGGCGCCCGGGAGACCACAGATACGCAGTATTTT.

On this clonotype itself: This may arise from a read error, as a much more abundant clone is one base away. The genes are TRBV27 and TRBJ2-2; D remains unclear. V lost 7 bases to trimming and J lost 5 bases, with 17 bases between them. CDR1 is MNHEY and CDR2 is SMNVEV in the germline V gene (reference sequence). CDR3 length equals 15 residues. DNA for the CDR3: TGTGCCAGCAAGGATGTACTACAAGGAACCGGGGAGCTGTTTTTT. Translated, it gives CASKDVLQGTGELFF.

This clonotype was picked up one time. This could be a read error, since a much larger clone is one nucleotide away. The chain is built from TRBV6-5 and TRBJ1-2; D is perhaps TRBD1 (5 bases). CDR1 and CDR2 (germline): MNHEY, SVGAGI. V was pared by 6 bases and J by 5 bases, with 13 bases between. The CDR3 loop spans 13 amino acids. The CDR3 loop reads CASRGQRLYGYTF. The CDR3 DNA sequence: TGTGCCAGCAGAGGACAACGCCTATATGGCTACACCTTC.

CDR3 in amino acids: CASSQVGNTEAFF. As DNA, the CDR3 is TGTGCCAGCAGCCAAGTGGGGAACACTGAAGCTTTCTTT. The chain combines TRBV7-9 with TRBJ1-1; D gene uncertain. V lost 5 bases and J lost 1, with 8 bases in between. Germline-derived CDR1 and CDR2 are SEHNR and FQNEAQ (reference sequence). This CDR3 is 13 amino acids long.

The rearrangement joins TRBV20-1 to TRBJ2-3, with 13 bases identical to TRBD2. CDR1 is DFQATT, CDR2 SNEGSKA, per germline (reference sequence). Unmatched junction bases numbered 3, after V lost 5 bases and J lost 4 bases. CDR3 length: 14 residues. The DNA of the CDR3 is TGCAGTGCTTTCACTAGCGGGAGGGCAGATACGCAGTATTTT. Protein: CSAFTSGRADTQYF.

The chain joins TRBV29-1 to TRBJ2-1; tentatively, D is TRBD2 (6 bases). The V gene's germline CDR1 is SQVTM and CDR2 ANQGSEA. Deletions cut 2 bases from V and 1 base from J, with 24 bases between. There are 19 residues in the CDR3. The CDR3 DNA follows: TGCAGCGTTGAACCCCGGCGGGGTGTTCTGCGCCAGTCCTACAATGAGCAGTTCTTC. It codes for CSVEPRRGVLRQSYNEQFF.